This TCR beta chain was profiled in a study of blood T cell repertoires in COVID-19. Individuals aged roughly 18 to 95 years were recruited from about two dozen US areas. Which cohort a participant joined came from the clinical history participants gave. V was cut by 6 bases and J by 0 bases, with 12 bases left in between. Per the germline V gene, CDR1 is MNHEY and CDR2 is SMNVEV (reference sequence). CDR3 length: 15 amino acids. The authors' processing: The authors estimated nucleated cell counts from reference gene primer amplification. Sequencing was performed with immunoSEQ multiplex PCR; in TCRdb, only in-frame clones are kept and a portion is missing. From that table come the V and J calls and clone size; the DNA was used to work out D and trimming. This table holds about 250,000 clones, roughly 86% found once.

The rearrangement uses TRBV27 and TRBJ1-3; D possibly corresponds to TRBD1 (5 bases). Sample: PBMCs or T cells enriched from blood (not recorded which). The TCR was taken from a woman in her twenties or thirties with acute COVID-19. This chain's CDR3 is CASRPTATSGNTIYF. The CDR3, as DNA: TGTGCCAGCAGGCCGACAGCTACCTCTGGAAACACCATATATTTT.